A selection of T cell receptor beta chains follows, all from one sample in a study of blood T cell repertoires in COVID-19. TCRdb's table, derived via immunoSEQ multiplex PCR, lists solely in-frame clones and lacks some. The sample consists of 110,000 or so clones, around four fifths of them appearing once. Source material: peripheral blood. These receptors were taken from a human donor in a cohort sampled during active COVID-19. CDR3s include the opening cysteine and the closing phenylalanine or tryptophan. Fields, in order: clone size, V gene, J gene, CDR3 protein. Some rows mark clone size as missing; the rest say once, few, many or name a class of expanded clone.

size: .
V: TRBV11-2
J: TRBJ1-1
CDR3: CASSPQGFGTTEAFF

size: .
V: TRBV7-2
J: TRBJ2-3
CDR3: CASSLDRGPGTDTQYF

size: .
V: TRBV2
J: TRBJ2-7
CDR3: CASSVMERSYEQYF

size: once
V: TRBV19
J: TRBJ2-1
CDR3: CASSVLAGGHTDEQFF

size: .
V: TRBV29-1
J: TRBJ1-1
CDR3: CSAPGQGNTEAFF

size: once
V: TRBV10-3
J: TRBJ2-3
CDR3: CAIRGTGGTDTQYF

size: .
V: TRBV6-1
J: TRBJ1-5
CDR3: CASSEALQGSNQPQHF

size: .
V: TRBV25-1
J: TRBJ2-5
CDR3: CASSELGAGGQETQYF

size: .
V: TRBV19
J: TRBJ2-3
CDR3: CASTSTGATDTQYF

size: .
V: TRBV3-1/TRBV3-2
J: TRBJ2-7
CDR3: CASSQDIAGVGEQYF

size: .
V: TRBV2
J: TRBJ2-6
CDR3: CATWAGPGANVLTF

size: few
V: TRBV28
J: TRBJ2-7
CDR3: CASNKGQGVSYEQYF

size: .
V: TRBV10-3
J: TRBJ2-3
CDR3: CAISEGLAGGTDTQYF

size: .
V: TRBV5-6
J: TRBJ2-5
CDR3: CASSLGQGPQETQYF

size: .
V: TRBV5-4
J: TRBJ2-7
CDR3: CASSPGTSGGTYEQYF

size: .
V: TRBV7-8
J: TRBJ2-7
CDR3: CASSLDRGGDLGLYEQYF

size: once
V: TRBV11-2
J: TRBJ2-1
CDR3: CASSLGGSSGGAYNEQFF

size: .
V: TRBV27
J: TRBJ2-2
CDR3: CASKWTGGTGELFF

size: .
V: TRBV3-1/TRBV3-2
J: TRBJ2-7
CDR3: CASSPTGGYEQYF

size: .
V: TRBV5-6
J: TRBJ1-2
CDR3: CASSLEAGTRSYTF

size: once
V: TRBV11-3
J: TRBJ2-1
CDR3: CASSLASGESYEQFF

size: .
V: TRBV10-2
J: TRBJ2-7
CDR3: CASSAGLAGPYEQYF

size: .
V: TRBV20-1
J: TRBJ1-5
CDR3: CSASSAGNQPQHF

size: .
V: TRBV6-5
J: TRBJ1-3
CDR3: CASREFSGNTIYF

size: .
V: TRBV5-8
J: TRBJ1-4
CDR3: CASSPRVGGEKLFF

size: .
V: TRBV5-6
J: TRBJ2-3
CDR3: CASSWTLDGSTDTQYF

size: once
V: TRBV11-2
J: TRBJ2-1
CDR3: CASSLVVGGLAGGEQFF

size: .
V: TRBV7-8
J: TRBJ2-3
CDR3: CASSLDGAGTDTQYF

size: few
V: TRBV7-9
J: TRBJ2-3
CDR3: CASSFPGQEYF

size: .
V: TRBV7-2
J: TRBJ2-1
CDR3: CASSNSGVSYNEQFF

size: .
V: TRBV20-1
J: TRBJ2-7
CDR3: CSASPGPYEQYF

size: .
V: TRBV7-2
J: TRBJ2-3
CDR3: CASSGRSVRGGTQYF

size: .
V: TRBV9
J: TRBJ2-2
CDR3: CASSVPRTGSNTGELFF

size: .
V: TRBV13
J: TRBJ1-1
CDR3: CASSLDREAFF

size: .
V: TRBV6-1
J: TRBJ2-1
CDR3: CASSDVGGSYNEQFF

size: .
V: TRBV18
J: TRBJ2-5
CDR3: CASSPEVYQETQYF

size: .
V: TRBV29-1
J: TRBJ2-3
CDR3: CSVEGDTDTQYF

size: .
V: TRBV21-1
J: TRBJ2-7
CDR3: CASGAARMGEQYF

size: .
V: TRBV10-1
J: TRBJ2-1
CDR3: CASSELKTYNEQFF

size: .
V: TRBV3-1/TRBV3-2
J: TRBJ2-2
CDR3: CASKQGGTGELFF

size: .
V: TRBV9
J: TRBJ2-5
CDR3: CASSRGLMEETQYF

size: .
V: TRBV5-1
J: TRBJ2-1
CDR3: CASSLESGPYNEQFF

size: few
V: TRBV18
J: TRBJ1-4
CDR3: CASSPPVPGVEKLFF

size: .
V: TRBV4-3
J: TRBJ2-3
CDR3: CASSQGLEGTDTQYF

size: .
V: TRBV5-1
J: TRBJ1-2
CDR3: CASSLAVGQGGTNGYTF